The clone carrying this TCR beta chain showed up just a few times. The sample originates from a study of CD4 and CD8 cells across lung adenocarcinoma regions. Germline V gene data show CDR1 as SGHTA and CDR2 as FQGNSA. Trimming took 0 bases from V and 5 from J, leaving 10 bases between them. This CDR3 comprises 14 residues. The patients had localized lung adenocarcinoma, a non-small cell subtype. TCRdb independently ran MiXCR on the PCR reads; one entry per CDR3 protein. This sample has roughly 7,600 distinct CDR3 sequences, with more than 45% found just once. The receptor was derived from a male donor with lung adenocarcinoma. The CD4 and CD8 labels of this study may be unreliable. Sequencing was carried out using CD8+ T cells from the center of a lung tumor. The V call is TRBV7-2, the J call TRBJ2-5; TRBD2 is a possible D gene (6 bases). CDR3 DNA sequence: TGTGCCAGCAGCTTAGCCGGGACTGGGGAGACCCAGTACTTC. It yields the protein CASSLAGTGETQYF.